The sequence of this TCR beta chain was determined in a study of control samples from healthy donors and cancer patients. Sequencing used immunoSEQ multiplex PCR; TCRdb keeps in-frame clones, though not all of them. The repertoire holds thousands of clones, with over 55% as singletons. The TCR comes from a male donor with melanoma. Sequenced input: formalin-fixed, paraffin-embedded tissue.

CDR3 residues: CASSVGEKENIQYF. In nucleotides, the CDR3 is TGTGCCAGCAGCGTAGGTGAAAAAGAAAACATTCAGTACTTC. The V gene is TRBV9, the J gene TRBJ2-4; D unclear. The germline V and J ends were trimmed by 0 bases and 5 bases, with 9 bases remaining between them. Per the germline V gene, CDR1 is SGDLS and CDR2 is YYNGEE. This CDR3 contains 14 residues.